The T cell receptor (beta chain) under discussion was sequenced for a study of cytomegalovirus exposure and HLA in healthy donors. Study-level points and caveats: According to a later analysis, TCR clusters from the first cohort tended to co-occur in the 110 or so validation repertoires.

Repertoires were generated with immunoSEQ multiplex PCR, while TCRdb's copy carries only in-frame clones and drops some. The sample contains about 240,000 clones, around nine tenths of which appear only once. The germline CDR1 and CDR2 sequences are MNHNY and SVGAGI (reference sequence). This CDR3 has 11 amino acids. With 9 bases removed from V and 8 bases from J, the gap between germline ends came to 12 bases. Details on this clone: Its antigen is unknown.

The chain carries TRBV6-6 and TRBJ2-3, with D perhaps TRBD2 (5 bases). The sequence came from a man aged 18-30 years in good health and CMV-seronegative. The sample comprised PBMCs. The CDR3: CASETGGTQYF. Written as DNA, the CDR3 is TGTGCCAGTGAAACCGGAGGTACGCAGTATTTT.